This TCR beta chain was identified during a study of blood T cell repertoires in COVID-19. Study in general: Sites across the United States, Italy and Spain contributed samples from acute and convalescent COVID-19. PBMCs, B-cell-depleted T cells, or T cells provided the cDNA or gDNA that made up the material.

As originally analysed: Estimation of nucleated cell counts relied on the amplification of reference gene primers. The method was immunoSEQ multiplex PCR; TCRdb's version includes in-frame clones alone and lacks a portion of them. D and trimming were read from the DNA, whereas the V and J calls and clone size are those reported in that table. In the table there are about 93,000 clones, about 80% of which are singletons. Germline V CDR1 and CDR2: KGHSH, LQKENI. Germline trimming cut 6 bases from V and 2 bases from J; bases unmatched to any gene: 6. This CDR3 is 14 amino acids long. What was sequenced was peripheral blood. V and J are TRBV18 and TRBJ2-5; 7 nucleotides align to TRBD1. The sequence came from a human donor in a cohort sampled during active COVID-19. Written as DNA, the CDR3 is TGTGCCAGCTCCCACCGGGACAGACAAGAGACCCAGTACTTC. The encoded protein is CASSHRDRQETQYF.